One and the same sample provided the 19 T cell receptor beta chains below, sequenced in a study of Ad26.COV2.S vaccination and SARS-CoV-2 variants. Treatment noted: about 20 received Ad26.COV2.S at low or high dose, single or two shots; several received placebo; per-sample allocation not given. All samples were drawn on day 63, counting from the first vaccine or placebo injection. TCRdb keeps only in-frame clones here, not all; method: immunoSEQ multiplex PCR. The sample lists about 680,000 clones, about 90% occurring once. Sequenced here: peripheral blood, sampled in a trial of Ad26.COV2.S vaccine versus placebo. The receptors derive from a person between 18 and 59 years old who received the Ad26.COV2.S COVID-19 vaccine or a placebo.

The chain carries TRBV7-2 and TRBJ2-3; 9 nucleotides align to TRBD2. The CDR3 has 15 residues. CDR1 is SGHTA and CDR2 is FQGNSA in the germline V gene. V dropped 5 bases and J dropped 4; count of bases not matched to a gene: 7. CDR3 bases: TGTGCCAGCAGCCTGGGACTAGCAGTCCCAGATACGCAGTATTTT. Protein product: CASSLGLAVPDTQYF.

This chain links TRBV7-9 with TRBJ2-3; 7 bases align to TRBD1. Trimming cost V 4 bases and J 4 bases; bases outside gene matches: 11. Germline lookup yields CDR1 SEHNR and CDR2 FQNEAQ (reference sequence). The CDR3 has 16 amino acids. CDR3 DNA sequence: TGTGCCAGCAGCTCCGCGACAGGGAAGTCCGCAGATACGCAGTATTTT. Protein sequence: CASSSATGKSADTQYF.

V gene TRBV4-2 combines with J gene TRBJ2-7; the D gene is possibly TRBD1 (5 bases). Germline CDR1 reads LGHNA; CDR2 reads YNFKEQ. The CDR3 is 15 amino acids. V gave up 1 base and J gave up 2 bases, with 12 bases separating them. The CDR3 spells CASSQVGRVTYEQYF. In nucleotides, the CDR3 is TGTGCCAGCAGCCAAGTCGGCAGGGTTACCTACGAGCAGTACTTC.

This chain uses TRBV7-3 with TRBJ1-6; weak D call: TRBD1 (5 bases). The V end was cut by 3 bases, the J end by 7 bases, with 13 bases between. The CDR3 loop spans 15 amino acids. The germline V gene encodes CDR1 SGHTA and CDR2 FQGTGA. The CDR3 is CASSLVGEWNSPLHF. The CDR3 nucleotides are TGTGCCAGCAGCTTGGTAGGGGAGTGGAATTCACCCCTCCACTTT.

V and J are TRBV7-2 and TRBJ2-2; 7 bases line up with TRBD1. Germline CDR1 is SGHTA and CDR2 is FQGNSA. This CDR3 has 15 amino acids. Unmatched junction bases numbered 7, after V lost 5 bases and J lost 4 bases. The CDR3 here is CASSEGQLRTGELFF. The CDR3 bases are TGTGCCAGCAGCGAGGGACAGCTACGCACCGGGGAGCTGTTTTTT.

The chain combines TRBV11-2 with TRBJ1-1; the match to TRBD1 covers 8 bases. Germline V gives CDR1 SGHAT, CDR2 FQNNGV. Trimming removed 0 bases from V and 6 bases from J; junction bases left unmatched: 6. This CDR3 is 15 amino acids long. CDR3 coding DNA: TGTGCCAGCAGCTTAGAGGGCAGGGGGCCTTCTGAAGCTTTCTTT. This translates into CASSLEGRGPSEAFF.

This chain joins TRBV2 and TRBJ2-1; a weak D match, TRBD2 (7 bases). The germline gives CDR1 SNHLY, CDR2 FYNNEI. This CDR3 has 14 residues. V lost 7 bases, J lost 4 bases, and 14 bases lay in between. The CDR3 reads CASTGGRGYNEQFF. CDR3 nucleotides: TGTGCCAGCACCGGGGGGCGGGGGTACAATGAGCAGTTCTTC.

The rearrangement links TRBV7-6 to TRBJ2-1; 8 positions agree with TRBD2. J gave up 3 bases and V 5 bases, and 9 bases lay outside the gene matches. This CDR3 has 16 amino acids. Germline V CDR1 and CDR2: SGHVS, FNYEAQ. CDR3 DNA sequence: TGTGCCAGCAGCCCAACCGGGACTAGTAACTACAATGAGCAGTTCTTC. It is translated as CASSPTGTSNYNEQFF.

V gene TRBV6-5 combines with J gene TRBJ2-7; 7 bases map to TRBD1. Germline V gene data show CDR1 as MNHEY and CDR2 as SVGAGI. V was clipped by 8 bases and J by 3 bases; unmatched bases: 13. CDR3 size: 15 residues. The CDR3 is CASALRDSSVYEQYF. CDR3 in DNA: TGTGCCAGCGCCTTACGGGACAGTAGTGTCTACGAGCAGTACTTC.

In DNA, the CDR3 is TGTGCCACCAGCAACAGGCAAGCGGGAGGCCTTGACGAGCAGTACTTC. As protein: CATSNRQAGGLDEQYF. V usage is TRBV24-1 and J usage is TRBJ2-7, with 9 bases that match TRBD2. Germline lookup yields CDR1 KGHDR and CDR2 SFDVKD. The V gene end was trimmed by 7 bases and the J gene end by 5 bases; junction bases not matched to a gene: 14. There are 16 residues in the CDR3.

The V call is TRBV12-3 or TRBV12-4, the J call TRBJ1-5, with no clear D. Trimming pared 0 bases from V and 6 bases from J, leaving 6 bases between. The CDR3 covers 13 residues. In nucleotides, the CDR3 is TGTGCCAGCAGTTTAGCGTATGGTCAGCCCCAGCATTTT. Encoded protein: CASSLAYGQPQHF.

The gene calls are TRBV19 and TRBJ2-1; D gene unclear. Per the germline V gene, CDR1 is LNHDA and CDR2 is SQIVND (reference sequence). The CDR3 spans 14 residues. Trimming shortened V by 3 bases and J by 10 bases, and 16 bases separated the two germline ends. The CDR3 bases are TGTGCCAGTAGTATCCCCAACAGCAAGGGAGAGCAGTTCTTC. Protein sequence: CASSIPNSKGEQFF.

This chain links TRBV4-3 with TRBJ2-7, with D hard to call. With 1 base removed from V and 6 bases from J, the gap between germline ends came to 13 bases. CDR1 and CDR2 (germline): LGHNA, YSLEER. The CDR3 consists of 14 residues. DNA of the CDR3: TGCGCCAGCAGCCAAGTCCGCTCATCTTCCGAGCAGTACTTC. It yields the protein CASSQVRSSSEQYF.

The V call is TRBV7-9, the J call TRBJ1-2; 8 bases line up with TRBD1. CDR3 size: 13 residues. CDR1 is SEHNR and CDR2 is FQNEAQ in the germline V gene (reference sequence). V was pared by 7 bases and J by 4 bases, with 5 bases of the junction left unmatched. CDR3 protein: CASTPGQVYGYTF. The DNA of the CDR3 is TGTGCCAGCACCCCGGGACAGGTCTATGGCTACACCTTC.

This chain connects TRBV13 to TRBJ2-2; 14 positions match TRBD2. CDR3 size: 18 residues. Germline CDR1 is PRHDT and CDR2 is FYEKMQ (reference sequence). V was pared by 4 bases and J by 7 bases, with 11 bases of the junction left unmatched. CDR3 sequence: CASSSGLAGEEGGGELFF. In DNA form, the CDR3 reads TGTGCCAGCAGCTCGGGACTAGCGGGAGAAGAAGGGGGCGGGGAGCTGTTTTTT.

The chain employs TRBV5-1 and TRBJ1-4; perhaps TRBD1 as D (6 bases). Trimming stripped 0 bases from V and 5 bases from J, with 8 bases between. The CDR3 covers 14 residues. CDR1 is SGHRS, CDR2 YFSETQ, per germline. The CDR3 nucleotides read TGCGCCAGCAGCTTGGACAGGGCAAATGAAAAACTGTTTTTT. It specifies CASSLDRANEKLFF.

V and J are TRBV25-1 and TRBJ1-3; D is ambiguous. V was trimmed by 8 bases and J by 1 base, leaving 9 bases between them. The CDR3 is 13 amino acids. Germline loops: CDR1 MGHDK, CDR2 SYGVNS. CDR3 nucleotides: TGTGCCAGCGCCCCAGCGTCTGGAAACACCATATATTTT. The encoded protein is CASAPASGNTIYF.

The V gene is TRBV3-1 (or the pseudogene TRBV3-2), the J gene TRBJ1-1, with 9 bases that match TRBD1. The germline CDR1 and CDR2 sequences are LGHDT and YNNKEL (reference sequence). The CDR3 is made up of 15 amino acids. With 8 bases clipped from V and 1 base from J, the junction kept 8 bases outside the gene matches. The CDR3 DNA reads TGTGCCAGCGCCGCGACAGGGGGTAGGAACACTGAAGCTTTCTTT. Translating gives CASAATGGRNTEAFF.

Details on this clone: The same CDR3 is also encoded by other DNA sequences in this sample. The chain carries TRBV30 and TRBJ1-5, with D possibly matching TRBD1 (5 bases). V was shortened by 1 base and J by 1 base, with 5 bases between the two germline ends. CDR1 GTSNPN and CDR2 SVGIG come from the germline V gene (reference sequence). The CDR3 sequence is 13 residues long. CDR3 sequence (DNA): TGTGCCTGGAGTGAGGGGAGCAATCAGCCCCAGCATTTT. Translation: CAWSEGSNQPQHF.